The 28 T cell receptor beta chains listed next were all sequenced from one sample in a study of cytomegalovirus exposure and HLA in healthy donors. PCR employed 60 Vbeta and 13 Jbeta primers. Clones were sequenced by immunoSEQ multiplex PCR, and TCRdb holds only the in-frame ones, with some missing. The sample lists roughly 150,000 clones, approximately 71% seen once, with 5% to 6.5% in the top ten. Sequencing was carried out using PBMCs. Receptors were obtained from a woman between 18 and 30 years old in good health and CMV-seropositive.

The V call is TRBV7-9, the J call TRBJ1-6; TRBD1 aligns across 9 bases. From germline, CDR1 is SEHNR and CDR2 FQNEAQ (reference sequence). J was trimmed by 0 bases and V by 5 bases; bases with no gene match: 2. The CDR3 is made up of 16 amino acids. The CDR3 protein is CASSETGGSYNSPLHF. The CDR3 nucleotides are TGTGCCAGCAGCGAGACAGGGGGCTCCTATAATTCACCCCTCCACTTT.

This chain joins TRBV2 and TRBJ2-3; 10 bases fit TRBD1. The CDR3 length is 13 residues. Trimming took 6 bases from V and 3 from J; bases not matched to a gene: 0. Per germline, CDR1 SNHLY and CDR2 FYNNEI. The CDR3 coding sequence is TGTGCCAGCAGGGGACAGGGGACAGATACGCAGTATTTT. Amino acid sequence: CASRGQGTDTQYF.

CDR3 region: CASGLWGELQETQYF. CDR3 DNA sequence: TGTGCTAGTGGTTTGTGGGGGGAACTACAAGAGACCCAGTACTTC. The chain joins TRBV12-5 to TRBJ2-5; maybe TRBD2 (6 bases). The V end was cut by 2 bases, the J end by 2 bases, with 12 bases between. Looked up from germline, CDR1 is LGHNT and CDR2 is FRNRAP. The CDR3 has 15 amino acids.

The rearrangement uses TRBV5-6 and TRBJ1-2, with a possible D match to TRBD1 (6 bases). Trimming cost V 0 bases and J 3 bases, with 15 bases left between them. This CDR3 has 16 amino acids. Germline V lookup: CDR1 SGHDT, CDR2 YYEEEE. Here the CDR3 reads CASSLGETYRDYGYTF. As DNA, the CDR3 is TGTGCCAGCAGCTTGGGCGAAACCTACAGGGACTATGGCTACACCTTC.

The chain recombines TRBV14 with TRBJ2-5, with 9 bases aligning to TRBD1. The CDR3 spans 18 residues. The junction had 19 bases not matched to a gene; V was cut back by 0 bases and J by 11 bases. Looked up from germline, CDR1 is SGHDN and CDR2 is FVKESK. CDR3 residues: CASSQEGLPGQGSGEQYF. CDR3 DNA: TGTGCCAGCAGCCAAGAAGGGCTCCCGGGACAGGGCTCAGGGGAGCAGTACTTC.

The CDR3 DNA sequence: TGTGCCAGCAGTATCTCCGGGACTAGCGGCTACGAGCAGTACTTC. Its protein product is CASSISGTSGYEQYF. The V and J genes are TRBV27 and TRBJ2-5, with TRBD2 matching over 11 bases. Judging by the DNA end, TRBJ2-7 fits better; the J call may be wrong. Germline CDR1 and CDR2: MNHEY and SMNVEV (reference sequence). This CDR3 comprises 15 residues.

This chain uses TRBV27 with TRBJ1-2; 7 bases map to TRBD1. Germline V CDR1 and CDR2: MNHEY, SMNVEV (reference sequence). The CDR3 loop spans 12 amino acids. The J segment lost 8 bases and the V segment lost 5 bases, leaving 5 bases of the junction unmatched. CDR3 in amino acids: CASSNRGIGYTF. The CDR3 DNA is TGTGCCAGCAGTAACAGGGGTATCGGCTACACCTTC.

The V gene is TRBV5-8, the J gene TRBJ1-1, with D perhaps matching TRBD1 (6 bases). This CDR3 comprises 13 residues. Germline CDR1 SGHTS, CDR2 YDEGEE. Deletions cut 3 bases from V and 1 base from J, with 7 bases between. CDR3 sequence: CASSSTGNTEAFF. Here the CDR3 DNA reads TGTGCCAGCAGCTCGACAGGGAACACTGAAGCTTTCTTT.

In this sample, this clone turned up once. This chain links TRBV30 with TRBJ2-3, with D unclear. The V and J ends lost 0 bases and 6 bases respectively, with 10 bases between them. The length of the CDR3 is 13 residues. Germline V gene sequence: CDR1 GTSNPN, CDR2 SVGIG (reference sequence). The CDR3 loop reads CAWSVRFWDTQYF. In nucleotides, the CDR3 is TGTGCCTGGAGTGTGCGGTTCTGGGATACGCAGTATTTT.

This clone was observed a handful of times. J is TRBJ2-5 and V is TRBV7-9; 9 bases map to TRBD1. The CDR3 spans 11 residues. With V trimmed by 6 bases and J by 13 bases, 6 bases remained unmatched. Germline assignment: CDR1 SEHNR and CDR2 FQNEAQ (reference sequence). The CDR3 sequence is CASSRQGEAYF. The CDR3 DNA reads TGTGCCAGCAGTCGACAGGGGGAGGCGTACTTC.

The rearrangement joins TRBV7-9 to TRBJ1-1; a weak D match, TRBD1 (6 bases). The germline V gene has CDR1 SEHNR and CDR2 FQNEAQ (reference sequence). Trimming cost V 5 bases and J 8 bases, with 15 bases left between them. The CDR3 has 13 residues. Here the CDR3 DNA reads TGTGCCAGCAGCCCTCCACAGGGATGGGAAGCTTTCTTT. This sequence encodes CASSPPQGWEAFF.

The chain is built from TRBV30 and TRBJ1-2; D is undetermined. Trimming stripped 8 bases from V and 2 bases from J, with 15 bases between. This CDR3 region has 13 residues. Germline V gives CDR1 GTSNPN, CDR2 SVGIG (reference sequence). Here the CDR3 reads CATYSRLNYGYTF. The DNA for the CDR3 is TGTGCCACCTACTCCCGACTCAACTATGGCTACACCTTC.

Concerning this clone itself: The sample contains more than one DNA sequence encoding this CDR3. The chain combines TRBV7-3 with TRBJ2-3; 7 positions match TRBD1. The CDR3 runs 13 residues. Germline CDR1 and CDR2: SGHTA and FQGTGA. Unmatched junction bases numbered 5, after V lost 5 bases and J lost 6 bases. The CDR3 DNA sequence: TGTGCCAGCAGCCGGACAGGTCGCGATACGCAGTATTTT. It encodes CASSRTGRDTQYF.

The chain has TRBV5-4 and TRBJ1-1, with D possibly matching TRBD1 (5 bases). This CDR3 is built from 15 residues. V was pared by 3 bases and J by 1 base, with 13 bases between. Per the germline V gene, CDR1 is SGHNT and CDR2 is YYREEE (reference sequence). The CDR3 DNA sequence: TGTGCCAGCAGCTCGAGTAGACAGAGGAACACTGAAGCTTTCTTT. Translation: CASSSSRQRNTEAFF.

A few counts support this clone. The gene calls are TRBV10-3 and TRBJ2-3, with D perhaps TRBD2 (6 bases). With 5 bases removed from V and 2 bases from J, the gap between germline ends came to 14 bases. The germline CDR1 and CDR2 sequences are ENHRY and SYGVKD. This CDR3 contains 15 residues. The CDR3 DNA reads TGTGCCATCAGTCCGGCGGGGCTAACCACAGATACGCAGTATTTT. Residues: CAISPAGLTTDTQYF.

The CDR3 DNA reads as TGCGCCAGCAGCCCTGCAGGGGGCCGAGACACCATATATTTT. Amino acids: CASSPAGGRDTIYF. The genes are TRBV5-1 and TRBJ1-3, with 8 bases that match TRBD1. Germline loops: CDR1 SGHRS, CDR2 YFSETQ. The length of the CDR3 is 14 residues. V trimming: 4 bases; J trimming: 8 bases; junction bases outside the gene matches: 8.

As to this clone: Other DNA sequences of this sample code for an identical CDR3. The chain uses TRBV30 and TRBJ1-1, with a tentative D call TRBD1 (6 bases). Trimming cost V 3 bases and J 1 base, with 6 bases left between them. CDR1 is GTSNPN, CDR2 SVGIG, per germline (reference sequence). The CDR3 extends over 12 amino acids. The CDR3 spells CAWRDRNTEAFF. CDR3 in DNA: TGTGCCTGGAGGGACAGGAACACTGAAGCTTTCTTT.

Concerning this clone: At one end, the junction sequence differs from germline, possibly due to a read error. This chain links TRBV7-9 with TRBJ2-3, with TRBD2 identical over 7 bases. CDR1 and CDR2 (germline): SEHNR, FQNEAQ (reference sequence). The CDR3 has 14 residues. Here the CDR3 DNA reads TGTTCCAGCAGCTGGCGGGGGATTGAAGATACGCAGTATTTT. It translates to CSSSWRGIEDTQYF.

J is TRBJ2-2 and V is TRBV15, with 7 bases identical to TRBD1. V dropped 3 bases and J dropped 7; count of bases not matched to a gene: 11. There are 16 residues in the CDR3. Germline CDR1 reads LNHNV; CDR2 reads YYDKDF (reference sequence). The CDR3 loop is CATSSKGAHPLGELFF. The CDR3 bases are TGTGCCACCAGCAGTAAGGGGGCTCACCCCCTCGGGGAGCTGTTTTTT.

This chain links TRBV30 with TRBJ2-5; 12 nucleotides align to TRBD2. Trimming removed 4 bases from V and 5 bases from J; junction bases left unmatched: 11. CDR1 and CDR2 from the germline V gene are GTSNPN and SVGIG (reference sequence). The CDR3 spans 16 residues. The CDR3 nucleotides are TGTGCCTGGAACCACGGACTAGCGGGGCCGGGGGAGACCCAGTACTTC. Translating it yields CAWNHGLAGPGETQYF.

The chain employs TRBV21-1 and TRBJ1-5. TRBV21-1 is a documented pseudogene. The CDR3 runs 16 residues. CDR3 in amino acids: CASSGGRGASNQPQHF. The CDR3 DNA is TGTGCCAGCAGCGGGGGGCGGGGGGCGAGCAATCAGCCCCAGCATTTT.

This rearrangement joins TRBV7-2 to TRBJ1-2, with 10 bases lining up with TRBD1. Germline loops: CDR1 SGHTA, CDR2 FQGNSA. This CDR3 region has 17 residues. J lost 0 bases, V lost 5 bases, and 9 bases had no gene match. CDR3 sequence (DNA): TGTGCCAGCAGCGCTACCGGGACAGGGGCTTCTAACTATGGCTACACCTTC. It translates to CASSATGTGASNYGYTF.

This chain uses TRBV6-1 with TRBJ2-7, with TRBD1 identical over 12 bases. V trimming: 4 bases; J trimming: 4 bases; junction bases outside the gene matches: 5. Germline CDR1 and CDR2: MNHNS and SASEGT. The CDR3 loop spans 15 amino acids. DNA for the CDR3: TGTGCCAGCAGTGGACGGGGACAGGGGGCGTACGAGCAGTACTTC. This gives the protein CASSGRGQGAYEQYF.

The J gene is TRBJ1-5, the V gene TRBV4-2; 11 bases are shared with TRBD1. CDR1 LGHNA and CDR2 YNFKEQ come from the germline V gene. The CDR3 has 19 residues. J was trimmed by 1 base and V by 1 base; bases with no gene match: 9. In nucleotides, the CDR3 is TGTGCCAGCAGCCAAGCTTCCGGGACAGGGGGATACAGCAATCAGCCCCAGCATTTT. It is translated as CASSQASGTGGYSNQPQHF.

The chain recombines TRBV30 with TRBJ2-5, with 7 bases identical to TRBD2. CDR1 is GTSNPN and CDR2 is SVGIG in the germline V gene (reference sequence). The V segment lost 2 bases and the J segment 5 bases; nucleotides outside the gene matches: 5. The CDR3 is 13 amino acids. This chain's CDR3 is CAWSSTSYETQYF. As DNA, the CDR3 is TGTGCCTGGAGTTCGACTAGCTACGAGACCCAGTACTTC.

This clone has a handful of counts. The CDR3 coding sequence is TGTGCCACCAGAAGGGACAGCGCAAACACCGGGGAGCTGTTTTTT. This encodes CATRRDSANTGELFF. The chain has TRBV15 and TRBJ2-2; 7 bases map to TRBD1. Germline values: CDR1 LNHNV, CDR2 YYDKDF (reference sequence). The CDR3 spans 15 residues. V shed 6 bases, J shed 2 bases, and the junction held 6 bases outside the gene matches.

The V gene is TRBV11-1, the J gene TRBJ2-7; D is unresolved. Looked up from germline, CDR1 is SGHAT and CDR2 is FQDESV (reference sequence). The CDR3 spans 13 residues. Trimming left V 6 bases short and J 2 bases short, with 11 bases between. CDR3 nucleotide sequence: TGTGCCAGCAGTCCGCTAGGAGCCTACGAGCAGTACTTC. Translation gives CASSPLGAYEQYF.

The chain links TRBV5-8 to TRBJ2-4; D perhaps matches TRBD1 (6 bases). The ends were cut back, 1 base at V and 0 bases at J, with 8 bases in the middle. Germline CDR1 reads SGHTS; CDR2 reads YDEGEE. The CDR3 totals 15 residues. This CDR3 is CASSLSGVAKNIQYF. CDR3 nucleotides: TGTGCCAGCAGCTTGTCAGGGGTAGCCAAAAACATTCAGTACTTC.